The T cell receptor (beta chain) under discussion was sequenced for a study of T cell responses to AZD1222 COVID-19 vaccine. Study outcomes and limitations: With two AZD1222 doses given, Spike-specific TCR breadth and depth both rose. There were mostly white British donors and more females than males, and clonal diversity was possibly underestimated. Regions 160-218 and 743-854 dominated among vaccine-associated CD4 TCRs spanning spike.

Combined were second doses at about 4 or about 12 weeks. The V gene lost 2 bases and the J gene lost 4 bases, with 7 bases spanning the gap. Germline CDR1 is SGDLS and CDR2 is YYNGEE. This CDR3 is 13 amino acids long. To note about this clone: The target antigen is unknown.

The assay was immunoSEQ multiplex PCR, and TCRdb's table has in-frame clones only and misses some. The sample carries about 26,000 clones, 80% to 90% recorded once. The TCR originated in an adult who received the AZD1222 COVID-19 vaccine. The sample was peripheral blood, taken 28 days after the second AZD1222 dose. The rearrangement links TRBV9 to TRBJ1-5; unclear D gene. The CDR3 sequence is CASSVGENQPQHF. Written as DNA, the CDR3 is TGTGCCAGCAGCGTGGGAGAGAATCAGCCCCAGCATTTT.